The 32 T cell receptor beta chains in this list originate from one sample, sequenced in a study of blood T cells in healthy people across ages. Through a sample-barcoded 5' primer and a J-beta primer mix, a second PCR was run for roughly 7 to 11 cycles. TCRdb fed the 5' RACE reads into MiXCR, producing one record per CDR3 protein. Of about a million distinct CDR3 sequences in the sample, 51% were seen once. Sequencing input: blood. These receptor sequences come from a woman aged 55-69 years in good health.

The chain couples TRBV3-1 to TRBJ2-2; D is unresolved. The CDR3 runs 13 residues. V was clipped by 3 bases and J by 3 bases, with 5 bases between them. Germline lookup yields CDR1 LGHDT and CDR2 YNNKEL (reference sequence). CDR3 nucleotides: TGTGCCAGCAGCCATTCCCACACCGGGGAGCTGTTTTTT. Its translation: CASSHSHTGELFF. Variable domain in full (rest from reference TRBV3-1 and TRBJ2-2): DTAVSQTPKYLVTQMGNDKSIKCEQNLGHDTMYWYKQDSKKFLKIMFSYNNKELIINETVPNRFSPKSPDKAHLNLHINSLELGDSAVYFCASSHSHTGELFFGEGSRLTVL.

This clonotype was detected only a few times. The chain employs TRBV9 and TRBJ1-4, with a weak D call TRBD1 (5 bases). The ends were cut back, 3 bases at V and 4 bases at J, with 10 bases in the middle. Germline V CDR1 and CDR2: SGDLS, YYNGEE. The CDR3 contains 14 residues. The CDR3 region is CASSETAINEKLFF. Written as DNA, the CDR3 is TGTGCCAGCAGCGAGACAGCGATTAATGAAAAACTGTTTTTT.

This clonotype was seen only once. The chain employs TRBV20-1 and TRBJ2-7, with 7 bases aligning to TRBD1. The V and J ends lost 4 bases and 2 bases, in that order; junction bases with no gene match: 14. In germline, CDR1 is DFQATT, CDR2 SNEGSKA (reference sequence). The CDR3 length is 16 residues. DNA of the CDR3: TGCAGTGCTACAGGGATGGGGGACAGCCCAACCTACGAGCAGTACTTC. Encoded protein: CSATGMGDSPTYEQYF.

This clonotype came up many times. Just one base apart from a much larger clone, this may be a read error. The rearrangement links TRBV14 to TRBJ2-7; possible D gene TRBD2, 6 bases. V lost 1 base and J lost 6, with 13 bases in between. This CDR3 contains 14 residues. The germline CDR1 and CDR2 sequences are SGHDN and FVKESK. As DNA, the CDR3 is TGTGCCAGCAGCCAAGGTCCAGGAGGGCGCGAGCAGTACTTC. Its protein is CASSQGPGGREQYF.

The chain employs TRBV2 and TRBJ2-7; D is unresolved. The CDR3 loop spans 16 amino acids. The germline CDR1 and CDR2 sequences are SNHLY and FYNNEI. Trimming left V 1 base short and J 0 bases short, with 13 bases between. Here the CDR3 reads CASSEVETPSSYEQYF. The CDR3 nucleotides read TGTGCCAGCAGTGAAGTTGAGACACCCAGCTCCTACGAGCAGTACTTC.

V usage is TRBV5-1 and J usage is TRBJ2-5; 7 bases fit TRBD2. Germline-derived CDR1 and CDR2 are SGHRS and YFSETQ. The CDR3 length is 15 residues. Trimming cost V 0 bases and J 3 bases; bases outside gene matches: 5. The CDR3 DNA follows: TGCGCCAGCAGCTTGGCCGCAGGGAGGGAAGAGACCCAGTACTTC. This codes for CASSLAAGREETQYF.

The chain has TRBV7-3 and TRBJ2-7, with TRBD1 identical over 7 bases. Trimming cost V 5 bases and J 0 bases; bases outside gene matches: 7. CDR3 length: 15 amino acids. Germline lookup yields CDR1 SGHTA and CDR2 FQGTGA. DNA of the CDR3: TGTGCCAGCAGCCTAAGTCGGGACAGCTCCTACGAGCAGTACTTC. Residues: CASSLSRDSSYEQYF.

The V and J genes are TRBV20-1 and TRBJ1-1, with D uncertain. The CDR3 sequence is 12 residues long. Trimming left V 3 bases short and J 2 bases short, with 7 bases between. The V gene's germline CDR1 is DFQATT and CDR2 SNEGSKA (reference sequence). The CDR3 here is CSASSSNTEAFF. For the CDR3, the DNA is TGCAGTGCTAGTAGCAGTAACACTGAAGCTTTCTTT.

V and J are TRBV10-3 and TRBJ2-5, with D possibly being TRBD2 (6 bases). The J call may be incorrect, as the DNA end agrees better with TRBJ2-7. The germline V gene has CDR1 ENHRY and CDR2 SYGVKD. CDR3 size: 15 residues. CDR3 coding DNA: TGTGCCATCAGTGAACACGGGAGCCCCACCTACGAGCAGTACTTC. This sequence encodes CAISEHGSPTYEQYF.

V usage is TRBV7-2 and J usage is TRBJ2-1, with TRBD2 identical over 9 bases. This CDR3 has 17 residues. V dropped 5 bases and J dropped 0; count of bases not matched to a gene: 8. Germline-derived CDR1 and CDR2 are SGHTA and FQGNSA. CDR3 sequence reads: CASSLSSGGSSYNEQFF. The CDR3 DNA reads as TGTGCCAGCAGCCTTTCGAGCGGGGGGTCCTCCTACAATGAGCAGTTCTTC.

V and J are TRBV20-1 and TRBJ1-5; D remains ambiguous. Trimming cost V 2 bases and J 7 bases, with 12 bases left between them. Per germline, CDR1 DFQATT and CDR2 SNEGSKA (reference sequence). CDR3 length: 13 amino acids. The CDR3: CSARRPNSQPQHF. DNA for the CDR3: TGCAGTGCTAGAAGACCGAACAGCCAGCCCCAGCATTTT.

V gene TRBV5-1 combines with J gene TRBJ2-3; D call uncertain. Per germline, CDR1 SGHRS and CDR2 YFSETQ. This CDR3 is built from 14 residues. Trimming left V 1 base short and J 4 bases short, with 10 bases between. The DNA of the CDR3 is TGCGCCAGCAGCTTGCCCGCAACGGCAGATACGCAGTATTTT. The encoded protein is CASSLPATADTQYF.

J is TRBJ2-1 and V is TRBV6-6; D is possibly TRBD2 (6 bases). The CDR3 is 15 residues long. CDR1 is MNHNY, CDR2 SVGAGI, per germline (reference sequence). V lost 9 bases to trimming and J lost 0 bases, with 15 bases between them. CDR3 bases: TGTGCCAGTCAGGAGGGCATCACCTCCTACAATGAGCAGTTCTTC. Its translation: CASQEGITSYNEQFF.

V is TRBV28 and J is TRBJ2-2; TRBD2 might be the D (7 bases). V was shortened by 3 bases and J by 2 bases, with 10 bases between the two germline ends. The germline gives CDR1 MDHEN, CDR2 SYDVKM. The CDR3 loop spans 15 amino acids. Written as DNA, the CDR3 is TGTGCCAGCAGTTTTGGGGGGGCTAACACCGGGGAGCTGTTTTTT. It codes for CASSFGGANTGELFF.

This clonotype was seen only a few times. This chain connects TRBV7-6 to TRBJ2-7, with 7 nucleotides matching TRBD1. The CDR3 length is 15 residues. Germline assignment: CDR1 SGHVS and CDR2 FNYEAQ. V was clipped by 0 bases and J by 0 bases; unmatched bases: 2. The CDR3 is CASSLATGSSYEQYF. The DNA of the CDR3 is TGTGCCAGCAGCTTAGCGACAGGGTCCTCCTACGAGCAGTACTTC. Based on the CDR3 plus reference TRBV7-6 and TRBJ2-7, the full variable domain is GAGVSQSPRYKVTKRGQDVALRCDPISGHVSLYWYRQALGQGPEFLTYFNYEAQQDKSGLPNDRFSAERPEGSISTLTIQRTEQRDSAMYRCASSLATGSSYEQYFGPGTRLTVT.

This clonotype has a handful of counts. This chain joins TRBV20-1 and TRBJ2-7; D is uncertain. CDR3 length equals 13 residues. Germline-derived CDR1 and CDR2 are DFQATT and SNEGSKA (reference sequence). V was clipped by 1 base and J by 5 bases, with 12 bases between them. CDR3 region: CSARGPLSNEQYF. CDR3 sequence (DNA): TGCAGTGCTAGAGGACCTCTTTCCAACGAGCAGTACTTC.

This clonotype was recorded a few times. The chain employs TRBV27 and TRBJ2-7, with a tentative D call TRBD2 (5 bases). This CDR3 has 14 residues. The V end was cut by 7 bases, the J end by 5 bases, with 18 bases between. Per germline, CDR1 MNHEY and CDR2 SMNVEV (reference sequence). Written as DNA, the CDR3 is TGTGCCAGCAACCGGAGGAAGACTAACCACGAGCAGTACTTC. Amino acid sequence: CASNRRKTNHEQYF.

With respect to this clonotype: At one end the junction does not follow the germline gene, possibly because of a read error. The chain joins TRBV9 to TRBJ2-3; D unclear. In germline, CDR1 is SGDLS, CDR2 YYNGEE. The CDR3 totals 14 residues. CDR3 region: CASSVGWSTDMQYF. Written as DNA, the CDR3 is TGTGCCAGCAGCGTGGGGTGGAGCACAGATATGCAGTATTTT.

This clonotype occurred once. V usage is TRBV4-1 and J usage is TRBJ2-2; TRBD2 agrees at 9 bases. Germline assignment: CDR1 MGHRA and CDR2 YSYEKL. The CDR3 contains 16 residues. J gave up 3 bases and V 5 bases, and 7 bases lay outside the gene matches. This CDR3 reads CASSSPSGVYTGELFF. The DNA of the CDR3 is TGCGCCAGCAGCTCACCTAGCGGGGTTTACACCGGGGAGCTGTTTTTT.

The chain combines TRBV15 with TRBJ1-5; D is ambiguous. The ends were cut back, 4 bases at V and 9 bases at J, with 19 bases in the middle. Germline loops: CDR1 LNHNV, CDR2 YYDKDF (reference sequence). This CDR3 spans 15 amino acids. In DNA form, the CDR3 reads TGTGCCACCAGCATAAGTACAAGTCCAGCTGTGCCCCAGCATTTT. Residues: CATSISTSPAVPQHF.

The sample holds one count of this clonotype. The V gene is TRBV4-3, the J gene TRBJ2-3; 8 bases agree with TRBD2. CDR3 length: 16 residues. V dropped 5 bases and J dropped 8; count of bases not matched to a gene: 15. Germline CDR1 and CDR2: LGHNA and YSLEER. This CDR3 is CASSAGGTSALGTQYF. CDR3 sequence (DNA): TGCGCCAGCAGCGCGGGTGGGACTAGTGCCCTCGGTACGCAGTATTTT.

The chain is built from TRBV4-3 and TRBJ2-3, with 7 bases identical to TRBD1. Germline CDR1 LGHNA, CDR2 YSLEER. V dropped 0 bases and J dropped 4; count of bases not matched to a gene: 4. The CDR3 consists of 15 residues. CDR3 in amino acids: CASSQDYRGPDTQYF. The CDR3 nucleotides are TGCGCCAGCAGCCAAGATTACAGGGGTCCAGATACGCAGTATTTT.

This chain joins TRBV6-2 or TRBV6-3 and TRBJ2-5, with 8 bases identical to TRBD1. Trimming at V came to 4 bases and at J to 11 bases, leaving 27 bases not matched to a gene. Germline V gene data show CDR1 as MNHEY and CDR2 as SVGEGT. The CDR3 totals 19 residues. The CDR3 DNA reads as TGTGCCAGCAGTTCCCTCCGACAGGGGAGAGGGCTACGGGGCTACAAGCAGTACTTC. It translates to CASSSLRQGRGLRGYKQYF.

The rearrangement uses TRBV28 and TRBJ2-3; D not certain. Germline values: CDR1 MDHEN, CDR2 SYDVKM. This CDR3 is built from 13 residues. The V end lost 11 bases, the J end lost 5 bases, and 17 bases lay between the germline ends. The CDR3 protein is CALKSPGRDTQYF. The CDR3 coding sequence is TGTGCCCTAAAAAGCCCTGGAAGAGATACGCAGTATTTT.

The V call is TRBV20-1, the J call TRBJ2-3; maybe TRBD1 (6 bases). Deletions cut 5 bases from V and 4 bases from J, with 19 bases between. The CDR3 extends over 15 amino acids. Germline V gene lookup returns CDR1 DFQATT and CDR2 SNEGSKA (reference sequence). The CDR3, as DNA: TGCAGTGCTTGGCGGGTGACAGGCTCTCCAGATACGCAGTATTTT. It specifies CSAWRVTGSPDTQYF.

The chain carries TRBV7-8 and TRBJ2-4, with D perhaps TRBD2 (5 bases). Germline V gene data show CDR1 as SGHVS and CDR2 as FQNEAQ. Between the trimmed V and J ends, which lost 2 bases and 0 bases, there was a span of 20 bases. The CDR3 runs to 19 residues. CDR3 in amino acids: CASSLQLAVGGLAKNIQYF. The CDR3 bases are TGTGCCAGCAGCTTACAGTTAGCAGTCGGAGGTTTAGCCAAAAACATTCAGTACTTC.

This clonotype was recorded a few times. A read error is possible here, since a much larger clone lies one base away. V usage is TRBV5-1 and J usage is TRBJ2-7, with D perhaps matching TRBD1 (6 bases). CDR3 length: 15 amino acids. Trimming shortened V by 0 bases and J by 0 bases, and 10 bases separated the two germline ends. Germline V lookup: CDR1 SGHRS, CDR2 YFSETQ. The CDR3 is CASSLDGRGSYEQYF. CDR3 bases: TGCGCCAGCAGCTTGGATGGCAGGGGCTCCTACGAGCAGTACTTC.

In its sample, this clonotype was seen a few times. The rearrangement joins TRBV4-3 to TRBJ2-3; D call uncertain. Between the trimmed V and J ends, which lost 0 bases and 2 bases, there was a span of 18 bases. Per germline, CDR1 LGHNA and CDR2 YSLEER. The CDR3 is made up of 18 amino acids. CDR3 DNA sequence: TGCGCCAGCAGCCAAGATTTTCGGACCATGACACACACAGATACGCAGTATTTT. It is translated as CASSQDFRTMTHTDTQYF.

The table lists this clonotype with a count of one. As DNA, the CDR3 is TGTGCCAGCAGTACTGGTGGGGGGGCGCTACCATCCGGGGCCAACGTCCTGACTTTC. It is translated as CASSTGGGALPSGANVLTF. The chain recombines TRBV27 with TRBJ2-6, with D tentatively TRBD2 (7 bases). The CDR3 is 19 amino acids. Trimming pared 5 bases from V and 4 bases from J, leaving 24 bases between. Germline V CDR1 and CDR2: MNHEY, SMNVEV (reference sequence).

This clonotype was observed once. The chain is built from TRBV29-1 and TRBJ2-3; 9 nucleotides line up with TRBD1. Losses at the gene ends were 3 bases for V and 1 base for J; bases not matched to a gene: 2. The CDR3 is 14 residues long. In germline, CDR1 is SQVTM, CDR2 ANQGSEA. Here the CDR3 DNA reads TGCAGCGTTGATACAGGGGGCGGCACAGATACGCAGTATTTT. Translated: CSVDTGGGTDTQYF.

V usage is TRBV5-1 and J usage is TRBJ2-5, with D possibly TRBD1 on 6 matching bases. There are 14 residues in the CDR3. V was pared by 7 bases and J by 2 bases, with 15 bases between. The germline V gene encodes CDR1 SGHRS and CDR2 YFSETQ. In nucleotides, the CDR3 is TGCGCCAGCGGTGGGACAACCTTACAAGAGACCCAGTACTTC. Protein product: CASGGTTLQETQYF. The complete variable domain, with remaining parts taken from reference TRBV5-1 and TRBJ2-5, reads KAGVTQTPRYLIKTRGQQVTLSCSPISGHRSVSWYQQTPGQGLQFLFEYFSETQRNKGNFPGRFSGRQFSNSRSEMNVSTLELGDSALYLCASGGTTLQETQYFGPGTRLLVL.

The chain has TRBV14 and TRBJ2-3, with TRBD2 matching over 15 bases. Trimming took 3 bases from V and 5 from J; bases not matched to a gene: 6. Germline V gene sequence: CDR1 SGHDN, CDR2 FVKESK. The length of the CDR3 is 17 residues. The CDR3 loop is CASSHPGLAGGRDTQYF. CDR3 nucleotide sequence: TGTGCCAGCAGCCACCCGGGACTAGCGGGAGGTAGAGATACGCAGTATTTT.